Each of the 31 T cell receptor beta chains below was sequenced from the same sample in a study of regulatory T cells in long-lasting Graves disease. For TCR beta, libraries came from iRepertoire HTBI primers and Arm-PCR of CDR3 regions. In TCRdb, the multiplex PCR reads were re-called with MiXCR into one record per CDR3 protein. The table records 400,000 to 450,000 distinct CDR3 sequences, more than 13% of them present only once. Time point specified: newly diagnosed GD, antithyroid drugs for less than 3 months. PBMC RNA was the source of the TCR library. This same sample was also taken into another study, of T cells in Graves' hyperthyroidism and ophthalmopathy.

The sequences come from peripheral blood mononuclear cells (PBMCs), collected at new diagnosis, from a patient treated with antithyroid drugs. These TCRs come from a woman in her thirties with Graves disease.

This clonotype was seen more than once but under ten times. The chain carries TRBV12-3 or TRBV12-4 and TRBJ1-3; D gene ambiguous. This CDR3 is 14 amino acids long. The V gene lost 2 bases and the J gene lost 3 bases, with 8 bases spanning the gap. Here the CDR3 DNA reads TGTGCCAGCAGTTTATCACTGGGTGGAAACACCATATATTTT. It specifies CASSLSLGGNTIYF.

This clonotype appeared many times. Compared with germline, one end of the junction differs, possibly owing to a read error. The chain links TRBV12-3 or TRBV12-4 to TRBJ2-1; 7 nucleotides line up with TRBD2. The CDR3 spans 16 residues. CDR3 coding DNA: TGTGCCAGCAGTTTTCGGAGCGGGATCGCGTACAATGAGCAGCTCTTC. This encodes CASSFRSGIAYNEQLF.

This clonotype was counted ten times or more. This rearrangement joins TRBV5-5 to TRBJ1-5; 7 bases line up with TRBD1. The CDR3 loop spans 13 amino acids. V trimming: 4 bases; J trimming: 5 bases; junction bases outside the gene matches: 3. The germline V gene encodes CDR1 SGHKS and CDR2 YYEKEE (reference sequence). The CDR3 region is CASSPGQYQPQHF. The CDR3 DNA reads as TGTGCCAGCAGCCCGGGACAGTATCAGCCCCAGCATTTT.

This clonotype was detected many times. The CDR3 protein is CASSEDRGYYGYTF. In nucleotides, the CDR3 is TGTGCCAGCAGTGAAGACAGGGGCTATTATGGCTACACCTTC. V and J are TRBV6-1 and TRBJ1-2; 7 bases line up with TRBD1. The CDR3 contains 14 residues. CDR1 and CDR2 from the germline V gene are MNHNS and SASEGT. V gave up 1 base and J gave up 5 bases; unmatched junction bases: 4.

This clonotype was counted only a few times. The chain carries TRBV5-1 and TRBJ1-4, with D possibly being TRBD1 (5 bases). The germline V gene has CDR1 SGHRS and CDR2 YFSETQ. V was shortened by 0 bases and J by 2 bases, with 11 bases between the two germline ends. This CDR3 spans 16 amino acids. Here the CDR3 DNA reads TGCGCCAGCAGCTTGGATCAGGGCAGCACTAATGAAAAACTGTTTTTT. Its protein product is CASSLDQGSTNEKLFF.

This clonotype was recorded many times. The rearrangement links TRBV2 to TRBJ2-3; 13 bases are a match to TRBD2. Per the germline V gene, CDR1 is SNHLY and CDR2 is FYNNEI. The CDR3 is made up of 21 amino acids. The trim removed 6 bases at V and 0 bases at J, leaving 18 bases unmatched. CDR3 coding DNA: TGTGCCAGCAGGGCATCTCTCACTAGCGGGAGGGCCTCGCGAAGCACAGATACGCAGTATTTT. This sequence encodes CASRASLTSGRASRSTDTQYF.

This clonotype was seen more than once but under ten times. CDR3: CATSTKRDEKLFF. CDR3 DNA sequence: TGTGCCACCAGCACCAAAAGGGATGAAAAACTGTTTTTT. This chain links TRBV15 with TRBJ1-4; D is unresolved. The V gene lost 4 bases and the J gene lost 6 bases, with 9 bases spanning the gap. The CDR3 runs 13 residues. The germline V gene has CDR1 LNHNV and CDR2 YYDKDF (reference sequence).

Comments on this clonotype: A read error may produce the germline difference seen at one junction end. The chain has TRBV7-9 and TRBJ2-5; 9 nucleotides agree with TRBD1. This CDR3 comprises 15 residues. Germline CDR1 and CDR2: SEHNR and FQNEAQ (reference sequence). CDR3 sequence reads: CASTLGGTGWETQYF. CDR3 DNA: TGTGCCAGCACCTTAGGAGGGACAGGGTGGGAGACCCAGTACTTC.

There are many counts of this clonotype. CDR3 DNA sequence: TGCAGTGCTCCCCTACAGGGTGAAGCTTTCTTT. This sequence encodes CSAPLQGEAFF. The rearrangement uses TRBV20-1 and TRBJ1-1; D perhaps matches TRBD1 (6 bases). The V end was cut by 5 bases, the J end by 7 bases, with 11 bases between. This CDR3 is built from 11 residues. Germline V gene lookup returns CDR1 DFQATT and CDR2 SNEGSKA (reference sequence).

Of note for this clonotype: It may be a read error: a sequence one base away is much more abundant. The chain links TRBV27 to TRBJ1-6, with D hard to call. CDR3 size: 18 residues. Per the germline V gene, CDR1 is MNHEY and CDR2 is SMNVEV (reference sequence). CDR3 sequence (DNA): TGTGCCAGCAGTTTATCTAGCGGCGGGAGCTCCCATAATTCACCCCTCCACTTT. This gives the protein CASSLSSGGSSHNSPLHF.

This clonotype was detected ten times or more. V and J are TRBV6-2 or TRBV6-3 and TRBJ2-7, with D tentatively TRBD2 (7 bases). Trimming removed 4 bases at V and 3 bases at J, with 28 bases between. The germline V gene encodes CDR1 MNHEY and CDR2 SVGEGT. The CDR3 totals 19 residues. The chain's CDR3 is CASSFPTGSGAGVRYEQYF. The CDR3, as DNA: TGTGCCAGCAGTTTCCCGACAGGCTCGGGGGCGGGAGTCCGCTACGAGCAGTACTTC.

This clonotype was detected ten times or more. This chain links TRBV5-1 with TRBJ2-7; D is uncertain. Germline V lookup: CDR1 SGHRS, CDR2 YFSETQ. The CDR3 is made up of 13 amino acids. The V and J ends lost 0 bases and 3 bases respectively, with 7 bases between them. In nucleotides, the CDR3 is TGCGCCAGCAGCTTGGGGGATTTCTACGAGCAGTACTTC. It yields the protein CASSLGDFYEQYF.

A note on this clonotype: A single base separates this from a much larger clone, so it may be a read error. The chain is built from TRBV20-1 and TRBJ2-3; D remains unclear. Germline V gene lookup returns CDR1 DFQATT and CDR2 SNEGSKA (reference sequence). Trimming left V 4 bases short and J 4 bases short, with 15 bases between. This CDR3 comprises 14 residues. In nucleotides, the CDR3 is TGCAGTGCTATACAGATGGTATTTGCAGATACGCAGTATTTT. Translated: CSAIQMVFADTQYF.

This clonotype was seen many times. This chain links TRBV11-2 with TRBJ1-5, with D unresolved. Germline V gene sequence: CDR1 SGHAT, CDR2 FQNNGV. The CDR3 is 14 amino acids. The V end was cut by 2 bases, the J end by 4 bases, with 9 bases between. Here the CDR3 DNA reads TGTGCCAGCAGCTTAACCGACGGGAATCAGCCCCAGCATTTT. The encoded protein is CASSLTDGNQPQHF.

A note on this clonotype: With a much larger clone just one base away, this may be a read error. In nucleotides, the CDR3 is TGCGCCAGCAGGGGAAACTCGGCGGGAGGGATAGGCTACAATGAGCAGTACTTC. Its protein product is CASRGNSAGGIGYNEQYF. This rearrangement joins TRBV5-1 to TRBJ2-1; 9 bases fit TRBD2. The DNA end is more similar to TRBJ2-7, so the J call may be wrong. Germline CDR1 and CDR2: SGHRS and YFSETQ. This CDR3 is 18 amino acids long.

This clonotype has just a few counts. This chain uses TRBV19 with TRBJ2-1, with TRBD2 as a possible D gene (6 bases). The CDR3 consists of 15 residues. Trimming removed 7 bases from V and 3 bases from J, with 16 bases in between. Germline CDR1 and CDR2: LNHDA and SQIVND (reference sequence). CDR3: CASNKLAAGYNEQFF. The CDR3 nucleotides read TGTGCCAGTAACAAACTAGCAGCTGGCTACAATGAGCAGTTCTTC.

This clonotype was found many times. The genes are TRBV20-1 and TRBJ1-2; a weak D match, TRBD1 (6 bases). Trimming removed 1 base from V and 6 bases from J, with 6 bases in between. The CDR3 runs 11 residues. CDR1 is DFQATT and CDR2 is SNEGSKA in the germline V gene (reference sequence). The CDR3 spells CSARGGHGYTF. The DNA for the CDR3 is TGCAGTGCTAGAGGGGGGCATGGCTACACCTTC.

This clonotype appeared many times. V usage is TRBV2 and J usage is TRBJ1-5; D remains ambiguous. V lost 8 bases to trimming and J lost 1 base, with 12 bases between them. CDR1 and CDR2 from the germline V gene are SNHLY and FYNNEI. The length of the CDR3 is 14 residues. The CDR3 DNA reads TGTGCCAGCCGGGCGGACGGCAGCAATCAGCCCCAGCATTTT. It specifies CASRADGSNQPQHF.

The chain combines TRBV11-2 with TRBJ1-2; the D gene is possibly TRBD1 (5 bases). Germline V lookup: CDR1 SGHAT, CDR2 FQNNGV. This CDR3 comprises 16 residues. V was pared by 6 bases and J by 1 base, with 18 bases between. CDR3 protein: CASSSVRTNFNYGYTF. The CDR3 region has the DNA TGTGCCAGCAGTTCAGTCCGGACAAACTTTAACTATGGCTACACCTTC.

The chain joins TRBV7-9 to TRBJ1-1; D unresolved. The CDR3 covers 12 residues. The ends were cut back, 5 bases at V and 8 bases at J, with 12 bases in the middle. Germline V CDR1 and CDR2: SEHNR, FQNEAQ (reference sequence). CDR3 nucleotides: TGTGCCAGCAGCGAATCGCCGCAGGAAGCTTTCTTT. Encoded protein: CASSESPQEAFF.

This clonotype showed up many times. The chain is built from TRBV7-2 and TRBJ2-3, with 7 positions matching TRBD2. The CDR3 contains 13 residues. V lost 5 bases, J lost 8 bases, and 7 bases stayed unmatched. The V gene's germline CDR1 is SGHTA and CDR2 FQGNSA. The CDR3 nucleotides are TGTGCCAGCAGCCGACCGGGGGGAGGTACGCAGTATTTT. As protein: CASSRPGGGTQYF.

The sample holds many counts of this clonotype. This sequence joins TRBV11-2 and TRBJ2-1; no clear D gene. Trimming removed 5 bases at V and 5 bases at J, with 4 bases between. Germline V gene data show CDR1 as SGHAT and CDR2 as FQNNGV. The CDR3 consists of 11 residues. The CDR3 protein is CASSLDNEQFF. The CDR3, as DNA: TGTGCCAGCAGCCTGGACAATGAGCAGTTCTTC.

This clonotype was seen many times. V is TRBV3-1 and J is TRBJ2-7; D remains unclear. Trimming pared 4 bases from V and 5 bases from J, leaving 9 bases between. CDR3 size: 12 residues. Germline CDR1 LGHDT, CDR2 YNNKEL (reference sequence). The chain's CDR3 is CASSRLENEQYF. The CDR3 DNA sequence: TGTGCCAGCAGCCGATTAGAGAACGAGCAGTACTTC.

The chain is built from TRBV6-1 and TRBJ2-6; no definite D call. The CDR3 contains 14 residues. The V gene's germline CDR1 is MNHNS and CDR2 SASEGT. V was pared by 6 bases and J by 0 bases, with 6 bases between. In DNA, the CDR3 is TGTGCCAGCAGACCAGGCTCTGGGGCCAACGTCCTGACTTTC. Amino acid sequence: CASRPGSGANVLTF.

This clonotype was seen more than once but under ten times. This rearrangement joins TRBV30 to TRBJ1-1; D is ambiguous. The CDR3 runs to 12 residues. Trimming shortened V by 3 bases and J by 1 base, and 6 bases separated the two germline ends. In germline, CDR1 is GTSNPN, CDR2 SVGIG (reference sequence). CDR3 bases: TGTGCCTGGAGCCCCGGGAACACTGAAGCTTTCTTT. This sequence encodes CAWSPGNTEAFF. The whole variable domain, remainder taken from reference TRBV30 and TRBJ1-1, is SQTIHQWPATLVQPVGSPLSLECTVEGTSNPNLYWYRQAAGRGLQLLFYSVGIGQISSEVPQNLSASRPQDRQFILSSKKLLLSDSGFYLCAWSPGNTEAFFGQGTRLTVV.

In the case of this clonotype: One end of the junction varies from germline; a read error may be responsible. This chain connects TRBV25-1 to TRBJ2-3, with D possibly TRBD2 on 6 matching bases. Germline loops: CDR1 MGHDK, CDR2 SYGVNS. The CDR3 runs 13 residues. As DNA, the CDR3 is TGTGCCAGCAGTGCCCGGGAGAAAGATACGCAGTATTTC. It encodes CASSAREKDTQYF.

This clonotype was seen many times. This rearrangement joins TRBV6-2 or TRBV6-3 to TRBJ2-5, with D tentatively TRBD2 (6 bases). Between the trimmed V and J ends, which lost 8 bases and 2 bases, there was a span of 12 bases. The germline gives CDR1 MNHEY, CDR2 SVGEGT. CDR3 length: 13 amino acids. This CDR3 reads CASRGSGQETQYF. CDR3 nucleotide sequence: TGTGCCAGCCGGGGTAGCGGACAAGAGACCCAGTACTTC.

The sample holds many counts of this clonotype. The chain is built from TRBV20-1 and TRBJ2-2, with TRBD2 as a possible D gene (5 bases). Germline CDR1 is DFQATT and CDR2 is SNEGSKA (reference sequence). With 3 bases removed from V and 1 base from J, the gap between germline ends came to 6 bases. This CDR3 is built from 13 residues. Here the CDR3 DNA reads TGCAGTGCTAGTGAGGGGAACACCGGGGAGCTGTTTTTT. Protein product: CSASEGNTGELFF.

This clonotype was seen ten or more times. The chain joins TRBV11-2 to TRBJ1-4; 7 nucleotides agree with TRBD1. Looked up from germline, CDR1 is SGHAT and CDR2 is FQNNGV. This CDR3 region has 16 residues. V lost 3 bases to trimming and J lost 0 bases; unmatched junction nucleotides: 4. The CDR3 protein is CASSLGTEATNEKLFF. In DNA, the CDR3 is TGTGCCAGCAGCTTGGGGACAGAGGCAACTAATGAAAAACTGTTTTTT.

The table lists this clonotype with many counts. This chain links TRBV5-5 with TRBJ1-2; D is unresolved. The CDR3 extends over 14 amino acids. V was trimmed by 0 bases and J by 3 bases, leaving 9 bases between them. Germline V gene data show CDR1 as SGHKS and CDR2 as YYEKEE (reference sequence). The CDR3 bases are TGTGCCAGCAGCTTGGATATCGGCGACTATGGCTACACCTTC. Protein: CASSLDIGDYGYTF.

This clonotype was found many times. The chain joins TRBV20-1 to TRBJ1-5, with TRBD1 as a possible D gene (5 bases). Trimming removed 3 bases at V and 2 bases at J, with 17 bases between. Germline CDR1 reads DFQATT; CDR2 reads SNEGSKA (reference sequence). CDR3 length equals 16 residues. As DNA, the CDR3 is TGCAGTGCTAGCTTTTGGGGGGGTCGGGGCAATCAGCCCCAGCATTTT. Encoded protein: CSASFWGGRGNQPQHF.